The rows below give T cell receptor beta chains drawn from one sample of a study of early T cells in non-severe SARS-CoV-2 infection. TCRdb reprocessed the 5' RACE reads with MiXCR, giving one entry per CDR3 protein. The sample lists 43,000 or so distinct CDR3 sequences, around 7.8% occurring once. Source material: whole blood. Receptors originate from an adult who was a healthcare worker with PCR-confirmed SARS-CoV-2 infection or an uninfected control (not recorded which). Both conserved end residues are part of each CDR3. The D gene is left open where the match is weak. Expanded clones get a size class; other rows say once, few or many, or leave the size out.

d_call	v_call	clone_size	j_call	cdr3_aa	cdr3_nt
NA	TRBV4-2	few	TRBJ1-1	CASSPQAANTEAFF	TGTGCCAGCAGCCCACAGGCGGCGAACACTGAAGCTTTCTTT
TRBD1	TRBV7-2	NA	TRBJ2-7	CASSNRQGAYEQYF	TGTGCCAGCAGCAACAGACAGGGGGCGTACGAGCAGTACTTC
NA	TRBV29-1	NA	TRBJ2-5	CSAWTGGEETQYF	TGCAGCGCGTGGACAGGAGGGGAAGAGACCCAGTACTTC
TRBD1	TRBV27	many	TRBJ1-2	CASSPVRQGYGYTF	TGTGCCAGCAGTCCGGTAAGACAGGGGTATGGCTACACCTTC
NA	TRBV2	few	TRBJ2-7	CASSGYEQYF	TGTGCCAGCTCAGGCTACGAGCAGTACTTC
NA	TRBV5-6	NA	TRBJ1-1	CASSFQDIWRNTEAFF	TGTGCCAGCAGCTTCCAGGACATCTGGCGGAACACTGAAGCTTTCTTT
TRBD1	TRBV2	many	TRBJ2-7	CASQDRASYEQYF	TGTGCCAGCCAAGACAGGGCGTCCTACGAGCAGTACTTC
NA	TRBV28	few	TRBJ2-7	CASSLLLGSEQYF	TGTGCCAGCAGTTTATTGCTTGGTTCTGAGCAGTACTTC
TRBD2	TRBV7-2	NA	TRBJ2-2	CASSSLAGAPTGELFF	TGTGCCAGCAGCTCCCTAGCGGGGGCCCCCACCGGGGAGCTGTTTTTT
TRBD2	TRBV6-5	few	TRBJ2-2	CASSLGLAGVGELFF	TGTGCCAGCAGCCTCGGACTAGCGGGGGTCGGGGAGCTGTTTTTT
TRBD1	TRBV6-2/TRBV6-3	many	TRBJ1-5	CASSIGTGGAVSGQPQHF	TGTGCCAGCTCTATCGGGACAGGGGGCGCCGTAAGTGGTCAGCCCCAGCATTTT
NA	TRBV7-3	few	TRBJ2-3	CASSLGMADTQYF	TGTGCCAGCAGCCTGGGAATGGCAGATACGCAGTATTTT
NA	TRBV9	few	TRBJ2-7	CASSAGTDTYEQYF	TGTGCCAGCAGCGCCGGGACTGATACCTACGAGCAGTACTTC
NA	TRBV28	many	TRBJ2-1	CASTWGGGYNEQFF	TGTGCCAGCACCTGGGGGGGCGGCTACAATGAGCAGTTCTTC
TRBD1	TRBV9	NA	TRBJ1-5	CASSAGTGRNQPQHF	TGTGCCAGCAGCGCGGGGACAGGGAGGAATCAGCCCCAGCATTTT
NA	TRBV28	few	TRBJ1-2	CASSLQPSGYGYTF	TGTGCCAGCAGTTTGCAACCCTCGGGGTATGGCTACACCTTC
NA	TRBV19	many	TRBJ2-3	CASSPYRGGADTQYF	TGTGCCAGTAGTCCTTACAGGGGAGGCGCAGATACGCAGTATTTT
NA	TRBV11-2	many	TRBJ2-2	CASSLRGVTGELFF	TGTGCCAGCAGCTTACGGGGCGTCACCGGGGAGCTGTTTTTT
NA	TRBV11-3	many	TRBJ2-1	CASSLDGQKEGDEQFF	TGTGCCAGCAGCTTAGATGGGCAGAAAGAGGGCGATGAGCAGTTCTTC
NA	TRBV27	NA	TRBJ2-2	CASSLLAGGNTGELFF	TGTGCCAGCAGTTTACTTGCCGGAGGTAACACCGGGGAGCTGTTTTTT
NA	TRBV11-2	NA	TRBJ2-7	CASSGLSYEQYF	TGTGCCAGCAGCGGACTCTCCTACGAGCAGTACTTC
NA	TRBV29-1	many	TRBJ1-1	CSVEDSEAFF	TGCAGCGTTGAGGACAGTGAAGCTTTCTTT
NA	TRBV21-1	few	TRBJ2-7	CASSPAGASYEQYF	TGTGCCAGCAGCCCCGCAGGGGCCTCCTACGAGCAGTACTTC